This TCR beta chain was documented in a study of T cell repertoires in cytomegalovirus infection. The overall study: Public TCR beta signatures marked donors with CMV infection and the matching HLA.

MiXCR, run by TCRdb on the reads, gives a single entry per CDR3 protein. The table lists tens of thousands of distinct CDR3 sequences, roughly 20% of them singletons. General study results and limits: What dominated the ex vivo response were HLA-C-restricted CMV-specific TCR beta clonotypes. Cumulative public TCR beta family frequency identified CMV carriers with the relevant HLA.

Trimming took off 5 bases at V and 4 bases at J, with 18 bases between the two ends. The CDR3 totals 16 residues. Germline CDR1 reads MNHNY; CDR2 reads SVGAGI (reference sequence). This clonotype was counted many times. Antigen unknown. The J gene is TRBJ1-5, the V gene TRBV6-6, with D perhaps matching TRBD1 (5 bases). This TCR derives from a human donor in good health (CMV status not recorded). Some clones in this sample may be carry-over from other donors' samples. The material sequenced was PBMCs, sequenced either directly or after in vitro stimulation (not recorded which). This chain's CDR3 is CASSRGVGRGNQPQHF. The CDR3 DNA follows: TGTGCCAGCAGTCGGGGGGTAGGACGGGGGAATCAGCCCCAGCATTTT.